This T cell receptor beta chain came from a study of human T cells and chemical hapten exposure. The wider study: Upper inner arm skin measuring approximately 2 cm by approximately 2 cm received 2% DPC for sensitization. The upper back received 0.01% DPC by patch testing, with results read at 6 days.

The time point here: patch test 2, 6 weeks after DPC sensitization. Sample treatment: therapeutic diphenylcyclopropenone sensitization with weekly scalp DPC. Every donor had alopecia and was 18 to 70 years old; all were suitable for DPC. Study findings and constraints: It should be noted that donors had alopecia, so their immune response may differ from healthy people's.

This clonotype occurred a few times. Its specificity is not known. MiXCR, run by TCRdb on the RACE reads, gives a single entry per CDR3 protein. Altogether around 99,000 distinct CDR3 sequences are present, about a tenth being singletons, with the ten largest covering 2.5% to 3.5%. Here the sequenced sample was whole blood, taken in connection with sensitization to the hapten diphenylcyclopropenone (DPC). The TCR comes from a woman in her 40s with alopecia areata. Some clones in this sample may be carry-over from other donors' samples.

CDR3 protein: CSAKGLAALQSSEQYF. DNA for the CDR3: TGCAGTGCTAAGGGACTAGCGGCTCTCCAGTCTTCCGAGCAGTACTTC. The V call is TRBV20-1, the J call TRBJ2-7, with 11 bases aligning to TRBD2. Per the germline V gene, CDR1 is DFQATT and CDR2 is SNEGSKA (reference sequence). The V segment lost 4 bases and the J segment 6 bases; nucleotides outside the gene matches: 14. CDR3 length: 16 amino acids.